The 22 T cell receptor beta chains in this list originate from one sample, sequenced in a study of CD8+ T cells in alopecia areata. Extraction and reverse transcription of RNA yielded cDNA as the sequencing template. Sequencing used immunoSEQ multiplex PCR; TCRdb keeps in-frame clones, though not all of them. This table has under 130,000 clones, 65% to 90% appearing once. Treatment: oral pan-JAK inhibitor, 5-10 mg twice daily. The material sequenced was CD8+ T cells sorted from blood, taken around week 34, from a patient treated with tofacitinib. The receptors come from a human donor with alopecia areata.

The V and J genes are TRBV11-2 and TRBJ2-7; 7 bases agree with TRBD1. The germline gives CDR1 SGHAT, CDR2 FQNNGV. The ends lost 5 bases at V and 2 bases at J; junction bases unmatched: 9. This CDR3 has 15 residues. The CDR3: CASSPGTEITYEQYF. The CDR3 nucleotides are TGTGCCAGCAGCCCCGGGACAGAGATTACCTACGAGCAGTACTTC. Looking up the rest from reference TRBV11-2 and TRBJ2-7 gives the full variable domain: EAGVAQSPRYKIIEKRQSVAFWCNPISGHATLYWYQQILGQGPKLLIQFQNNGVVDDSQLPKDRFSAERLKGVDSTLKIQPAKLEDSAVYLCASSPGTEITYEQYFGPGTRLTVT.

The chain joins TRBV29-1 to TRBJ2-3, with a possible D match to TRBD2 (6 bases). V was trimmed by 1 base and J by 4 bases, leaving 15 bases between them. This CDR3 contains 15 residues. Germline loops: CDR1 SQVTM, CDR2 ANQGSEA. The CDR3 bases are TGCAGCGTTGAAGGCTTGGGGGGAGAATCAGATACGCAGTATTTT. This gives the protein CSVEGLGGESDTQYF.

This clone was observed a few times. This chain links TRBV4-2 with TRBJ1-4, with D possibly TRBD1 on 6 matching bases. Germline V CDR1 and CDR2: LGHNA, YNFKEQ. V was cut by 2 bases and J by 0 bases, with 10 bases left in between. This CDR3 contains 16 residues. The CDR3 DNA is TGTGCCAGCAGCCAAATCCCAGGGGCAACTAATGAAAAACTGTTTTTT. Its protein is CASSQIPGATNEKLFF.

CDR3 sequence: CASSLEGTGAYEQYF. CDR3 in DNA: TGTGCCAGCAGCTTAGAAGGGACAGGGGCGTACGAGCAGTACTTC. The chain uses TRBV13 and TRBJ2-7; 10 bases fit TRBD1. Germline CDR1 reads PRHDT; CDR2 reads FYEKMQ (reference sequence). The CDR3 sequence is 15 residues long. Trimming at V came to 1 base and at J to 4 bases, leaving 4 bases not matched to a gene.

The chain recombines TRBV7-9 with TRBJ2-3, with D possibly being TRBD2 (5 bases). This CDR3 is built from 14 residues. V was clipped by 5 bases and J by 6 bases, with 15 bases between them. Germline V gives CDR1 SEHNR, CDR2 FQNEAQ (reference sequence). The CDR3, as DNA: TGTGCCAGCAGCCCCCCCCCGGGCGGGGATACGCAGTATTTT. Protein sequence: CASSPPPGGDTQYF.

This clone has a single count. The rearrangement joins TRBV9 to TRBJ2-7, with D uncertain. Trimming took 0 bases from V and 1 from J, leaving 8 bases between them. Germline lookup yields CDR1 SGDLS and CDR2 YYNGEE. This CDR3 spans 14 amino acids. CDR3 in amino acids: CASSVDGASYEQYF. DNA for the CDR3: TGTGCCAGCAGCGTAGATGGAGCTTCCTACGAGCAGTACTTC.

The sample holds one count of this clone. CDR3 amino acids: CASSLSPRGTVYGYTF. The CDR3 nucleotides are TGTGCCAGCAGTTTGAGCCCCCGGGGTACGGTCTATGGCTACACCTTC. V usage is TRBV27 and J usage is TRBJ1-2; D is undetermined. This CDR3 has 16 residues. Trimming left V 3 bases short and J 4 bases short, with 18 bases between. The V gene's germline CDR1 is MNHEY and CDR2 SMNVEV (reference sequence).

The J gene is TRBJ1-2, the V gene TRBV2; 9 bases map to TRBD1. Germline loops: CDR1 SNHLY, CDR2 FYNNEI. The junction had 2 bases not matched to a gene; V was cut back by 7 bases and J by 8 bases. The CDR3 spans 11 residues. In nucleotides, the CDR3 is TGTGCCAGCATACAGGGGGCCGGCTACACCTTC. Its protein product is CASIQGAGYTF.

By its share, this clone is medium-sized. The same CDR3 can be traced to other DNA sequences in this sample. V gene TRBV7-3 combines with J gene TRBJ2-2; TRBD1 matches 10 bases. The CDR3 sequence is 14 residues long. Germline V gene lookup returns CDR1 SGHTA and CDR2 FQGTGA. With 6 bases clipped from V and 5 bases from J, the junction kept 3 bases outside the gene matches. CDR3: CASRRGQGTGELFF. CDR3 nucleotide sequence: TGTGCCAGCAGAAGGGGACAGGGGACCGGGGAGCTGTTTTTT.

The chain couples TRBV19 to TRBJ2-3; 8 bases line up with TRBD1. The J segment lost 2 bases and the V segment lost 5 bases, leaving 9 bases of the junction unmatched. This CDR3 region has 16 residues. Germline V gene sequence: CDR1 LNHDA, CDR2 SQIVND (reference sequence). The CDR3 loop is CASSPRTGSNTDTQYF. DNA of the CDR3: TGTGCCAGTAGTCCTCGGACAGGGAGCAACACAGATACGCAGTATTTT.

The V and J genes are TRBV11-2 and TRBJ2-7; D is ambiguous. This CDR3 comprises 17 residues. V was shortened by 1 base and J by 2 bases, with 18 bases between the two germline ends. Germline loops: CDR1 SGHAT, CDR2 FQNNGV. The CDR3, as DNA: TGTGCCAGCAGCTTAGCACATTTTGAAGGTTTAACCTACGAGCAGTACTTC. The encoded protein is CASSLAHFEGLTYEQYF.

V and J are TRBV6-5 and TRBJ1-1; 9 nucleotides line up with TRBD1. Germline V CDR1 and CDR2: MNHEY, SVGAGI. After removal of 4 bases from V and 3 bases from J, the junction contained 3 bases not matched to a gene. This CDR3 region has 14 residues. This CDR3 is CASSWGTGYTEAFF. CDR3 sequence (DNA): TGTGCCAGCAGTTGGGGGACAGGGTACACTGAAGCTTTCTTT.

The CDR3: CSVVIFGTPSYEQYF. The CDR3 region has the DNA TGCAGCGTTGTGATTTTCGGGACGCCTTCCTACGAGCAGTACTTC. The chain links TRBV29-1 to TRBJ2-7; perhaps D is TRBD1 or TRBD2 (5 bases each). From germline, CDR1 is SQVTM and CDR2 ANQGSEA. CDR3 length: 15 residues. Trimming shortened V by 4 bases and J by 1 base, and 17 bases separated the two germline ends.

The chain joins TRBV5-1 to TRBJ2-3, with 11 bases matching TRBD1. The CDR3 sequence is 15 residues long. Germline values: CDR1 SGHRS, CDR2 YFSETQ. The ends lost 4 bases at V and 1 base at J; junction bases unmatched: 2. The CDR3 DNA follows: TGCGCCAGCAGCCCGGGACAGGGGGGCACAGATACGCAGTATTTT. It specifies CASSPGQGGTDTQYF.

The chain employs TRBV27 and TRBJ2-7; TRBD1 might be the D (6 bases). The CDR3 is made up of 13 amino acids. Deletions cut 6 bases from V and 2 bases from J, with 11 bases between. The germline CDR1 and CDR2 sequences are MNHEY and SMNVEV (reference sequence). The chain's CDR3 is CASSLRQAYEQYF. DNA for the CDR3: TGTGCCAGCAGCCTAAGACAGGCCTACGAGCAGTACTTC.

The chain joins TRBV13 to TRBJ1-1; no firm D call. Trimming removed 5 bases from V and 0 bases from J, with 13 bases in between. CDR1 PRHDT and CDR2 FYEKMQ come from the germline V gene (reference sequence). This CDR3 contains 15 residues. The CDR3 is CASSLVVQLNTEAFF. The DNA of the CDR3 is TGTGCCAGCAGCCTCGTGGTACAGCTGAACACTGAAGCTTTCTTT.

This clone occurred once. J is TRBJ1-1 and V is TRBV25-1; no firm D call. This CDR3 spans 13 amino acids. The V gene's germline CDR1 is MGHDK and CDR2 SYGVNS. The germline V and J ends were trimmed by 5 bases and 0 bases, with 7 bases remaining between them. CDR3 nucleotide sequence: TGTGCCAGCAGTTACAAGGTGAACACTGAAGCTTTCTTT. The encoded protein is CASSYKVNTEAFF.

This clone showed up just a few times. The CDR3 is CASSADSAPDTQYF. CDR3 sequence (DNA): TGCGCCAGCAGCGCGGACAGTGCGCCAGATACGCAGTATTTT. V is TRBV5-1 and J is TRBJ2-3, with a possible D match to TRBD1 (6 bases). Per the germline V gene, CDR1 is SGHRS and CDR2 is YFSETQ. V lost 4 bases to trimming and J lost 4 bases, with 13 bases between them. The length of the CDR3 is 14 residues.

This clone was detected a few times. The CDR3 DNA is TGTGCCATAAAGACTAGCGGGAGTTCAGATACGCAGTATTTT. It specifies CAIKTSGSSDTQYF. The chain couples TRBV7-9 to TRBJ2-3; 12 nucleotides line up with TRBD2. Unmatched junction bases numbered 6, after V lost 10 bases and J lost 4 bases. The CDR3 spans 14 residues. CDR1 is SEHNR, CDR2 FQNEAQ, per germline (reference sequence).

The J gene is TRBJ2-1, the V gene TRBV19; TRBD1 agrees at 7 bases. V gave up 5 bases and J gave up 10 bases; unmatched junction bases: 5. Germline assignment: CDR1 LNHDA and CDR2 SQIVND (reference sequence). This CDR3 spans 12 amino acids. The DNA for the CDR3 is TGTGCCAGTAGTGAAGGGGACAGAGAGCAGTTCTTC. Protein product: CASSEGDREQFF. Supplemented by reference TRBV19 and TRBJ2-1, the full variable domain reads DGGITQSPKYLFRKEGQNVTLSCEQNLNHDAMYWYRQDPGQGLRLIYYSQIVNDFQKGDIAEGYSVSREKKESFPLTVTSAQKNPTAFYLCASSEGDREQFFGPGTRLTVL.

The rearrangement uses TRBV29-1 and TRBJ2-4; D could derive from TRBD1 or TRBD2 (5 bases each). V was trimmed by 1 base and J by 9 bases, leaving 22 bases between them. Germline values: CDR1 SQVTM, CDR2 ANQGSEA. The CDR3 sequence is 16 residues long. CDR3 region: CSVEAAETGLYGIQYF. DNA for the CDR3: TGCAGCGTTGAAGCTGCGGAGACGGGGCTATATGGCATTCAGTACTTC.

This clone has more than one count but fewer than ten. The DNA of the CDR3 is TGCGCCAGCAGCGTGACTAGCGGGGACTCCTACAATGAGCAGTTCTTC. This gives the protein CASSVTSGDSYNEQFF. The V and J genes are TRBV5-1 and TRBJ2-1; 11 nucleotides agree with TRBD2. V was pared by 4 bases and J by 0 bases, with 3 bases of the junction left unmatched. This CDR3 is 16 amino acids long. Per germline, CDR1 SGHRS and CDR2 YFSETQ.